This is a list of T cell receptor beta chains from one sample in a study of T cells in Graves' hyperthyroidism and ophthalmopathy. TCRdb re-called the multiplex PCR reads with MiXCR, one entry per CDR3 protein. The table has over 500,000 distinct CDR3 sequences, around 43% seen once. The sequenced material came from peripheral blood or thyroid tissue (not recorded which). These TCRs come from an adult woman with Graves' disease, either hyperthyroidism or ophthalmopathy (not recorded which). CDR3s include the opening cysteine and the closing phenylalanine or tryptophan. Each record gives: CDR3 protein, CDR3 DNA, V gene, D gene, CDR3 length, J gene, clone size. A D gene is named only where the DNA matches it firmly. Not every row has a clone size; where given, it reads once, few, many or a size class.

CDR3: CSTSKDRNGELFF
DNA: TGCAGCACCTCCAAGGACAGAAACGGGGAGCTGTTTTTT
V: TRBV29-1
D: -
length: 13
J: TRBJ2-2
size: -

CDR3: CAITPGQGATEAFF
DNA: TGTGCCATCACCCCGGGACAGGGGGCCACTGAAGCTTTCTTT
V: TRBV10-3
D: TRBD1
length: 14
J: TRBJ1-1
size: -

CDR3: CASSLGLVTGEQYF
DNA: TGCGCCAGCAGCCTGGGACTCGTGACTGGGGAGCAGTACTTC
V: TRBV5-1
D: -
length: 14
J: TRBJ2-7
size: -

CDR3: CASSSPLRGYEQYF
DNA: TGTGCCAGCAGCTCACCCCTCAGGGGATACGAGCAGTACTTC
V: TRBV7-9
D: -
length: 14
J: TRBJ2-7
size: -

CDR3: CASIGQAGWKTQYF
DNA: TGTGCCAGCATCGGACAGGCTGGGTGGAAGACCCAGTACTTC
V: TRBV12-3/TRBV12-4
D: TRBD1
length: 14
J: TRBJ2-5
size: -

CDR3: CASSFPGSGANVLTF
DNA: TGTGCCAGCAGTTTCCCAGGTTCTGGGGCCAACGTCCTGACTTTC
V: TRBV28
D: -
length: 15
J: TRBJ2-6
size: -

CDR3: CASGGVAVSSYEQYF
DNA: TGTGCCAGCGGGGGAGTGGCAGTAAGTAGCTACGAGCAGTACTTC
V: TRBV2
D: -
length: 15
J: TRBJ2-7
size: -

CDR3: CASSLTNRATNEKLFF
DNA: TGTGCCAGCAGCTTAACGAACAGGGCAACTAATGAAAAACTGTTTTTT
V: TRBV11-2
D: -
length: 16
J: TRBJ1-4
size: many

CDR3: CASSQKGHNQPQHF
DNA: TGCGCCAGCAGCCAGAAGGGGCACAATCAGCCCCAGCATTTT
V: TRBV4-1
D: -
length: 14
J: TRBJ1-5
size: many

CDR3: CASSQAGSETQYF
DNA: TGTGCCAGCAGCCAGGCGGGGTCGGAGACCCAGTACTTC
V: TRBV7-9
D: -
length: 13
J: TRBJ2-5
size: few

CDR3: CSAREVEETQYF
DNA: TGCAGTGCTAGAGAGGTGGAGGAGACCCAGTACTTC
V: TRBV20-1
D: -
length: 12
J: TRBJ2-5
size: -

CDR3: CAIGTGRPNTEAFF
DNA: TGTGCCATCGGGACAGGGAGGCCAAACACTGAAGCTTTCTTT
V: TRBV10-3
D: TRBD1
length: 14
J: TRBJ1-1
size: few

CDR3: CASLQGGYGYAF
DNA: TGTGCCAGCCTGCAGGGGGGCTATGGCTACGCCTTC
V: TRBV7-2
D: TRBD1
length: 12
J: TRBJ1-2
size: -

CDR3: CAQQGATEAFF
DNA: TGTGCGCAACAGGGGGCTACTGAAGCTTTCTTT
V: TRBV25-1
D: TRBD1
length: 11
J: TRBJ1-1
size: -

CDR3: CSAGKTGTETQYF
DNA: TGCAGTGCTGGGAAGACAGGGACAGAGACCCAGTACTTC
V: TRBV20-1
D: TRBD1
length: 13
J: TRBJ2-5
size: -

CDR3: CSVLRADATNEKLFF
DNA: TGCAGCGTCCTAAGGGCAGATGCAACTAATGAAAAACTGTTTTTT
V: TRBV29-1
D: -
length: 15
J: TRBJ1-4
size: few

CDR3: CASSLGALGSYEQYF
DNA: TGTGCCAGCAGCTTGGGGGCCCTCGGGAGCTACGAGCAGTACTTC
V: TRBV5-4
D: -
length: 15
J: TRBJ2-7
size: -

CDR3: CASSESSRVPLHF
DNA: TGTGCCAGCAGTGAATCCTCCCGCGTCCCCCTCCACTTT
V: TRBV2
D: -
length: 13
J: TRBJ1-6
size: few

CDR3: CAIRGQGTYEQYF
DNA: TGTGCCATCAGAGGACAGGGAACCTACGAGCAGTACTTC
V: TRBV10-3
D: TRBD1
length: 13
J: TRBJ2-7
size: -

CDR3: CASSYPGTSGSQEQYF
DNA: TGTGCCAGCAGTTACCCTGGGACTAGCGGGAGTCAAGAGCAGTACTTC
V: TRBV6-6
D: TRBD2
length: 16
J: TRBJ2-7
size: -

CDR3: CSARPPLAAYEQYF
DNA: TGCAGTGCTCGGCCACCCCTAGCGGCCTACGAGCAGTACTTC
V: TRBV20-1
D: TRBD2
length: 14
J: TRBJ2-7
size: many

CDR3: CASSQDPWGLNTEAFF
DNA: TGTGCCAGCAGCCAAGATCCGTGGGGCTTGAACACTGAAGCTTTCTTT
V: TRBV14
D: -
length: 16
J: TRBJ1-1
size: many

CDR3: CAISIDRVAYEQYF
DNA: TGTGCCATCAGCATCGACAGGGTGGCCTACGAGCAGTACTTC
V: TRBV10-3
D: TRBD1
length: 14
J: TRBJ2-7
size: few